This T cell receptor (beta chain) was observed in a study of cytomegalovirus exposure and HLA in healthy donors. Study observations and caveats: With high specificity and sensitivity, the classifier reportedly diagnosed cytomegalovirus status. A list of 150 to 200 TCR beta chains associated with cytomegalovirus was given. A subsequent analysis found that TCR clusters from the first cohort also tended to co-occur in the 130 or so validation repertoires, with roughly 95% of cluster scores above 0.

It was the roughly 130-subject validation cohort, separate from the roughly 700-subject first cohort, to which the donors belonged. V lost 5 bases to trimming and J lost 5 bases, with 18 bases between them. This CDR3 comprises 15 residues. From germline, CDR1 is SGHAT and CDR2 FQNNGV. About this clone itself: The antigen is unknown.

Measured with immunoSEQ multiplex PCR; TCRdb has only the in-frame clones, and not every one. The sample holds roughly 100,000 clones; 85% are singletons and the top ten take approximately 22%. This receptor was taken from a man between 18 and 29 years old in good health and CMV-seropositive. The chain uses TRBV11-2 and TRBJ1-1, with D perhaps TRBD1 (6 bases). The material sequenced was PBMCs. As DNA, the CDR3 is TGTGCCAGCAGCACGCGGGGGCGCGGGGAAACTGAAGCTTTCTTT. This codes for CASSTRGRGETEAFF. Full variable domain (missing parts from reference TRBV11-2 and TRBJ1-1): EAGVAQSPRYKIIEKRQSVAFWCNPISGHATLYWYQQILGQGPKLLIQFQNNGVVDDSQLPKDRFSAERLKGVDSTLKIQPAKLEDSAVYLCASSTRGRGETEAFFGQGTRLTVV.